One and the same sample provided the 24 T cell receptor beta chains below, sequenced in a study of blood T cell repertoires in COVID-19. The repertoire was sequenced with immunoSEQ multiplex PCR; TCRdb's copy has only in-frame clones and lacks some. The sample consists of a few hundred thousand clones, roughly 84% of them appearing once. The sequencing input was peripheral blood. These receptors originate from a man aged 40-49 years with active or convalescent COVID-19.

The chain links TRBV4-2 to TRBJ1-5, with D tentatively TRBD1 (5 bases). CDR1 is LGHNA and CDR2 is YNFKEQ in the germline V gene. CDR3 size: 15 residues. The germline V and J ends were trimmed by 0 bases and 1 base, with 7 bases remaining between them. The CDR3 sequence is CASSQDQGSNQPQHF. CDR3 nucleotides: TGTGCCAGCAGCCAAGACCAGGGAAGCAATCAGCCCCAGCATTTT.

The rearrangement links TRBV7-9 to TRBJ1-4, with 7 nucleotides matching TRBD1. The J segment lost 8 bases and the V segment lost 5 bases, leaving 11 bases of the junction unmatched. This CDR3 region has 15 residues. CDR1 is SEHNR, CDR2 FQNEAQ, per germline (reference sequence). The CDR3 bases are TGTGCCAGCAGCCTTGGGACAGCGCCGGAGGAAAAACTGTTTTTT. The encoded protein is CASSLGTAPEEKLFF.

CDR3 in DNA: TGTGCCAGCAGAGATTCCGGGACTAGAACCGGGGAGCTGTTTTTT. The encoded protein is CASRDSGTRTGELFF. The V gene is TRBV3-1 (or the pseudogene TRBV3-2), the J gene TRBJ2-2; 8 nucleotides agree with TRBD2. V lost 6 bases and J lost 5; bases outside the gene matches: 8. Germline V gene sequence: CDR1 LGHDT, CDR2 YNNKEL (reference sequence). This CDR3 has 15 amino acids.

The V gene is TRBV7-2, the J gene TRBJ2-7; no definite D call. Germline V gene lookup returns CDR1 SGHTA and CDR2 FQGNSA. This CDR3 is built from 11 residues. With 2 bases removed from V and 5 bases from J, the gap between germline ends came to 4 bases. The DNA of the CDR3 is TGTGCCAGCAGCTTATATCACGAGCAGTACTTC. Translating it yields CASSLYHEQYF.

The chain employs TRBV28 and TRBJ1-2; D is unclear. Germline V gene data show CDR1 as MDHEN and CDR2 as SYDVKM. V was clipped by 7 bases and J by 2 bases, with 17 bases between them. This CDR3 comprises 15 residues. The CDR3 sequence: CASTPFGGPNYGYTF. The CDR3 nucleotides are TGTGCCAGCACCCCCTTCGGAGGACCAAACTATGGCTACACCTTC.

The J gene is TRBJ2-7, the V gene TRBV12-3 or TRBV12-4; D call uncertain. Trimming pared 3 bases from V and 5 bases from J, leaving 5 bases between. The CDR3 consists of 11 residues. The CDR3 bases are TGTGCCAGCAGTTTGATAGACGAGCAGTACTTC. Its translation: CASSLIDEQYF.

V is TRBV5-1 and J is TRBJ1-5; 10 positions match TRBD1. Germline V CDR1 and CDR2: SGHRS, YFSETQ. The CDR3 consists of 16 residues. J lost 4 bases, V lost 0 bases, and 4 bases had no gene match. The CDR3 DNA sequence: TGCGCCAGCAGCTTGGGGGGGACAGGGGAGAATCAGCCCCAGCATTTT. This codes for CASSLGGTGENQPQHF. The full variable domain, completed using reference TRBV5-1 and TRBJ1-5, is KAGVTQTPRYLIKTRGQQVTLSCSPISGHRSVSWYQQTPGQGLQFLFEYFSETQRNKGNFPGRFSGRQFSNSRSEMNVSTLELGDSALYLCASSLGGTGENQPQHFGDGTRLSIL.

V is TRBV28 and J is TRBJ1-2, with a weak D call TRBD1 (6 bases). V dropped 2 bases and J dropped 8 bases, with 6 bases sitting between them. CDR1 is MDHEN, CDR2 SYDVKM, per germline. The length of the CDR3 is 11 residues. The CDR3 DNA reads TGTGCCAGCAGTTTACAGGGGGGCTACACCTTC. Protein sequence: CASSLQGGYTF.

The chain combines TRBV28 with TRBJ2-7; maybe TRBD1 (6 bases). The germline V gene encodes CDR1 MDHEN and CDR2 SYDVKM. The CDR3 totals 14 residues. V was clipped by 4 bases and J by 3 bases, with 13 bases between them. In DNA form, the CDR3 reads TGTGCCAGCAGTTCGACAGGCAAATTCTACGAGCAGTACTTC. As protein: CASSSTGKFYEQYF.

V is TRBV5-8 and J is TRBJ1-5; TRBD1 might be the D (6 bases). The CDR3 length is 16 residues. Germline V lookup: CDR1 SGHTS, CDR2 YDEGEE. The V and J ends lost 1 base and 2 bases respectively, with 13 bases between them. CDR3: CASSLPAGVGNQPQHF. CDR3 nucleotides: TGTGCCAGCAGCTTGCCAGCAGGGGTTGGCAATCAGCCCCAGCATTTT.

The chain links TRBV11-2 to TRBJ1-1, with no clear D. The CDR3 is made up of 14 amino acids. Germline loops: CDR1 SGHAT, CDR2 FQNNGV. V lost 5 bases, J lost 0 bases, and 10 bases lay in between. The CDR3 region is CASSPLRLNTEAFF. CDR3 in DNA: TGTGCCAGCAGCCCCCTCAGGTTGAACACTGAAGCTTTCTTT.

The rearrangement links TRBV7-9 to TRBJ1-5; TRBD1 might be the D (5 bases). The CDR3 totals 15 residues. The V gene lost 4 bases and the J gene lost 3 bases, with 13 bases spanning the gap. Germline CDR1 reads SEHNR; CDR2 reads FQNEAQ (reference sequence). This chain's CDR3 is CASSSQGGYNQPQHF. CDR3 sequence (DNA): TGTGCCAGCAGCTCCCAGGGAGGGTACAATCAGCCCCAGCATTTT.

A few counts support this clone. The V call is TRBV30, the J call TRBJ1-1; no clear D. The ends were cut back, 0 bases at V and 4 bases at J, with 15 bases in the middle. Germline CDR1 GTSNPN, CDR2 SVGIG (reference sequence). The CDR3 covers 15 residues. CDR3 sequence reads: CAWSVGFGGSTEAFF. The CDR3 bases are TGTGCCTGGAGTGTAGGGTTCGGAGGGAGCACTGAAGCTTTCTTT.

The genes are TRBV19 and TRBJ2-2, with 8 bases that match TRBD2. In germline, CDR1 is LNHDA, CDR2 SQIVND (reference sequence). Trimming took 1 base from V and 4 from J; bases not matched to a gene: 2. The length of the CDR3 is 15 residues. The chain's CDR3 is CASSIAGTSTGELFF. CDR3 DNA: TGTGCCAGTAGTATAGCAGGGACTAGCACCGGGGAGCTGTTTTTT. Full variable domain (remainder filled in from reference TRBV19 and TRBJ2-2): DGGITQSPKYLFRKEGQNVTLSCEQNLNHDAMYWYRQDPGQGLRLIYYSQIVNDFQKGDIAEGYSVSREKKESFPLTVTSAQKNPTAFYLCASSIAGTSTGELFFGEGSRLTVL.

The chain has TRBV9 and TRBJ1-2; TRBD1 agrees at 7 bases. Germline V gene lookup returns CDR1 SGDLS and CDR2 YYNGEE. CDR3 length: 14 amino acids. The ends lost 0 bases at V and 5 bases at J; junction bases unmatched: 4. CDR3 amino acids: CASSVGTGVYGYTF. The CDR3, as DNA: TGTGCCAGCAGCGTAGGGACAGGAGTATATGGCTACACCTTC.

The genes are TRBV28 and TRBJ1-5; D unresolved. There are 16 residues in the CDR3. The germline V gene encodes CDR1 MDHEN and CDR2 SYDVKM. The ends were cut back, 5 bases at V and 1 base at J, with 15 bases in the middle. The DNA for the CDR3 is TGTGCCAGCAGTGACGAGGGAGTAGGGAGCAATCAGCCCCAGCATTTT. Protein product: CASSDEGVGSNQPQHF.

The genes are TRBV28 and TRBJ1-2; TRBD1 agrees at 7 bases. From germline, CDR1 is MDHEN and CDR2 SYDVKM. Germline trimming cut 2 bases from V and 8 bases from J; bases unmatched to any gene: 5. CDR3 length: 13 residues. The CDR3 DNA reads as TGTGCCAGCAGTTTACATACAGGGGTAGGCTACACCTTC. The encoded protein is CASSLHTGVGYTF.

CDR3 sequence (DNA): TGTGCCAGCAGCTTAGATGCGGGGGCGGGTAATTCACCCCTCCACTTT. This encodes CASSLDAGAGNSPLHF. V and J are TRBV11-2 and TRBJ1-6, with D possibly matching TRBD1 (6 bases). CDR3 size: 16 residues. The V gene's germline CDR1 is SGHAT and CDR2 FQNNGV. V lost 0 bases and J 6 bases, leaving 12 bases between the germline ends.

The J gene is TRBJ1-1, the V gene TRBV9; D might be TRBD1 (5 bases). The CDR3 spans 16 residues. Trimming left V 0 bases short and J 1 base short, with 13 bases between. Looked up from germline, CDR1 is SGDLS and CDR2 is YYNGEE. This chain's CDR3 is CASSVGLGVGNTEAFF. The CDR3, as DNA: TGTGCCAGCAGCGTAGGGTTAGGGGTTGGGAACACTGAAGCTTTCTTT.

This chain links TRBV5-1 with TRBJ1-6; 7 nucleotides agree with TRBD1. The V gene's germline CDR1 is SGHRS and CDR2 YFSETQ. The trim removed 2 bases at V and 0 bases at J, leaving 5 bases unmatched. CDR3 length equals 17 residues. CDR3: CASSLQGSGSYNSPLHF. In DNA form, the CDR3 reads TGCGCCAGCAGCTTACAGGGGTCTGGCTCCTATAATTCACCCCTCCACTTT.

J is TRBJ1-5 and V is TRBV30, with D tentatively TRBD1 (6 bases). This CDR3 contains 14 residues. Per germline, CDR1 GTSNPN and CDR2 SVGIG (reference sequence). The V end was cut by 3 bases, the J end by 6 bases, with 15 bases between. The CDR3 spells CAWSNRDLVQPQHF. CDR3 DNA sequence: TGTGCCTGGAGCAACAGGGACCTAGTTCAGCCCCAGCATTTT.

The sample holds many counts of this clone. This chain uses TRBV6-4 with TRBJ1-3; tentative D call: TRBD1 (5 bases). The CDR3 covers 14 residues. Germline lookup yields CDR1 MRHNA and CDR2 SNTAGT. V dropped 2 bases and J dropped 0 bases, with 5 bases sitting between them. CDR3 DNA: TGTGCCAGCAGTGACGGACACTCTGGAAACACCATATATTTT. It translates to CASSDGHSGNTIYF.

The chain uses TRBV7-2 and TRBJ1-4, with D hard to call. The CDR3 has 16 residues. Per germline, CDR1 SGHTA and CDR2 FQGNSA. Deletions cut 5 bases from V and 5 bases from J, with 18 bases between. Here the CDR3 DNA reads TGTGCCAGCAGCCAACACAGATTCGCAGGAAATGAAAAACTGTTTTTT. Amino acid sequence: CASSQHRFAGNEKLFF. The whole variable domain, filled in from reference TRBV7-2 and TRBJ1-4, reads GAGVSQSPSNKVTEKGKDVELRCDPISGHTALYWYRQSLGQGLEFLIYFQGNSAPDKSGLPSDRFSAERTGGSVSTLTIQRTQQEDSAVYLCASSQHRFAGNEKLFFGSGTQLSVL.

In DNA form, the CDR3 reads TGTGCCAGTAGTTCCGGGACAGCCCAAGCCTATGGCTACACCTTC. This encodes CASSSGTAQAYGYTF. The V call is TRBV19, the J call TRBJ1-2; 7 bases match TRBD1. Looked up from germline, CDR1 is LNHDA and CDR2 is SQIVND (reference sequence). The CDR3 totals 15 residues. With V trimmed by 5 bases and J by 4 bases, 10 bases remained unmatched. The entire variable domain, with the rest obtained from reference TRBV19 and TRBJ1-2, is as follows: DGGITQSPKYLFRKEGQNVTLSCEQNLNHDAMYWYRQDPGQGLRLIYYSQIVNDFQKGDIAEGYSVSREKKESFPLTVTSAQKNPTAFYLCASSSGTAQAYGYTFGSGTRLTVV.